A single sample gave rise to the 4 T cell receptor beta chains below, sequenced in a study of T-cell reconstitution after alpha-beta-depleted transplantation in children (dated by TCRdb to about 2016). Receptor libraries were prepared by PCR. Instrument used: Illumina HiSeq 2500. To normalize quantification of the TCRbeta repertoire, the TCR libraries were built with molecular barcoding that relied on unique molecular identifiers. TCRdb handled the public reads itself, with Q25 trimming in fastp and clone calling in MiXCR, and kept productive beta chains. Rows with one shared CDR3 protein collapse into an entry with the most common genes and DNA. The sample contains around 440,000 distinct CDR3 sequences, 10% of them found a single time. Just over 2% of the sample lies in the top ten. What the treatment or condition label conveys for this sample: allogeneic hematopoietic cell transplantation with graft depleted of TCRalphabeta T cells and CD19 B cells.

Sequenced material: PBMCs, taken before TCRalphabeta/CD19-depleted stem cell transplant. These receptors all come from a child aged 2-15 years with inherited bone marrow failure, due to receive a stem cell transplant.

This clonotype was counted once. The chain joins TRBV10-2 to TRBJ1-5; D is perhaps TRBD1 (5 bases). The length of the CDR3 is 14 residues. Trimming left V 0 bases short and J 3 bases short, with 6 bases between. Germline V gene lookup returns CDR1 WSHSY and CDR2 SAAADI. CDR3 sequence reads: CASSESGTNQPQHF. The CDR3 DNA is TGCGCCAGCAGTGAGTCGGGGACCAATCAGCCCCAGCATTTT.

At least ten counts were recorded for this clonotype. The J gene is TRBJ2-1, the V gene TRBV20-1; D not certain. The CDR3 length is 14 residues. Trimming cost V 6 bases and J 2 bases, with 14 bases left between them. Germline loops: CDR1 DFQATT, CDR2 SNEGSKA (reference sequence). In nucleotides, the CDR3 is TGCAGTGCGACTCCCCGGACCGCCTACAATGAGCAGTTCTTC. Translation: CSATPRTAYNEQFF.

The rearrangement uses TRBV15 and TRBJ2-3; no clear D gene. This CDR3 comprises 14 residues. Looked up from germline, CDR1 is LNHNV and CDR2 is YYDKDF (reference sequence). Trimming shortened V by 3 bases and J by 0 bases, and 7 bases separated the two germline ends. CDR3 sequence (DNA): TGTGCCACCAGCAGTCTCGATAGCACAGATACGCAGTATTTT. Protein: CATSSLDSTDTQYF.

This clonotype has only a few counts. V usage is TRBV12-3 or TRBV12-4 and J usage is TRBJ2-7; TRBD2 matches at 11 bases. This CDR3 is built from 14 residues. J lost 3 bases, V lost 3 bases, and 1 base had no gene match. CDR3 in DNA: TGTGCCAGCAGTTTTACTAGCGGGGGCTACGAGCAGTACTTC. It codes for CASSFTSGGYEQYF.